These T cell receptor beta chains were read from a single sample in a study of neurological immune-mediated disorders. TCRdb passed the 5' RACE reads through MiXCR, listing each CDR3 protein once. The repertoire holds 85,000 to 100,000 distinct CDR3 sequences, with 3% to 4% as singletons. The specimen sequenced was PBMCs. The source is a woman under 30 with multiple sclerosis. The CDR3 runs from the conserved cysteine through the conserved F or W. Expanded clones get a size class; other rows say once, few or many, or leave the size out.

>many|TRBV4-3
CASSPSLQGYSYEQYF
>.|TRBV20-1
CSARAAGADNEKLFF
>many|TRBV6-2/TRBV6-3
CASTGQGTETQYF
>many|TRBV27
CASGLQGARTDTQYF
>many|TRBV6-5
CASSPGTGYYEQYF
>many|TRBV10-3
CATGTGENTEAFF
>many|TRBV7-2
CASSLGGERNNEQFF
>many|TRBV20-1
CSATGVDWGYSNQPQHF
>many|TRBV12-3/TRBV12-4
CASTRTDVSGTEAFF
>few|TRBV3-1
CASSFPGQGIDEQFF
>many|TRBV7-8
CASSSRTSGYEQYF
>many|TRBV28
CASIVGGANTEAFF
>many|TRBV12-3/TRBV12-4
CASSLLRGQTGELFF
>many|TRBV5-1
CASSPPGTHYEQYF
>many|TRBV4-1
CASSQGQGWERGGYTF
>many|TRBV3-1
CASSLRTVVSGYTF
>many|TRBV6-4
CASRPNRKGELFF
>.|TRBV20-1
CSARMEIGYGYTF
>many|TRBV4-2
CASSQDRNSPLHF
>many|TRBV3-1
CASSRQGEAGELFF
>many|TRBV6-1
CASGAGRAWGNEQFF
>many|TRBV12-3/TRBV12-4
CASSLGDDYTDTQYF
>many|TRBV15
CATSVPSGNNEQFF
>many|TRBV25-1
CASSERGPAGELFF
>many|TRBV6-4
CASSPDSRSGANVLTF
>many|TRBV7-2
CASSLMGQGEAFF
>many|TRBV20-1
CSARTGGQETQYF
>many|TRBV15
CATSRDGVSNTEAFF
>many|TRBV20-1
CSARDGADSYEQYF
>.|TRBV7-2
CASSLRLAGGHNEQFF
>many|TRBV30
CAWSNRDPEAFF
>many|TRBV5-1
CASSTTALTGGEEQYF
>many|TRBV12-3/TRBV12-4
CASSLVAGDYEQYF
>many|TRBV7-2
CASSSGGGRGKTQYF
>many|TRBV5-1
CASSLGTTNEKLFF
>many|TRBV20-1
CSAKLISGGDTDTQYF
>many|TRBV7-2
CASSPQSSYNSPLHF
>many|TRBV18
CASSEGNQEQYF
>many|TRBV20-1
CSARVPGAEQYF
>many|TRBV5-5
CASSMGQGSPQHF
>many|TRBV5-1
CASSLATDTQYF
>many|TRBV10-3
CAIMRDTSTDTQYF
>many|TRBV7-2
CASSLGAAGDQPQHF
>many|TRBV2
CASSGQTGGHHGYTF
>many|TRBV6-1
CASIPPGASTDTQYF
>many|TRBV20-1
CSAPPAGGATEAFF